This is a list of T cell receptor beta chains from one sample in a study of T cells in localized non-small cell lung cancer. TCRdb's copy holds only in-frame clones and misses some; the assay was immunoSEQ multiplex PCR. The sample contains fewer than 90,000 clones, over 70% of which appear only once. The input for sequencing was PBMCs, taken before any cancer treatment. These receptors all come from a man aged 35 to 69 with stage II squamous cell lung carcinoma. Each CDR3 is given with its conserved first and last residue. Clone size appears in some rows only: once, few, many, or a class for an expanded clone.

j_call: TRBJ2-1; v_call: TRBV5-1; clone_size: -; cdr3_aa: CASSPLSSAEQFF
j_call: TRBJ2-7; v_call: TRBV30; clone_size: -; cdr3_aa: CAWSLPREQYF
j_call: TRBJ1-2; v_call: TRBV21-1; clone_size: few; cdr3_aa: CASSKGCTGWWGYTF
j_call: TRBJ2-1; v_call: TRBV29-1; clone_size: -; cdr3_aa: CSVDTLDANFYNEQFF
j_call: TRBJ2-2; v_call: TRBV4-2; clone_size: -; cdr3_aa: CASSQVRGTGELFF
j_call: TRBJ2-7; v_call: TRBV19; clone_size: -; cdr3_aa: CASSRTARYEQYF
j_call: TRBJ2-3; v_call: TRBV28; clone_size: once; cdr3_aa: CASTLDRGPDTQYF
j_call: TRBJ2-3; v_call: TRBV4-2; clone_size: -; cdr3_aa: CASSHVSGRGGTDTQYF
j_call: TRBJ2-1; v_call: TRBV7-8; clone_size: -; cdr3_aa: CASSLGGTSYNEQFF
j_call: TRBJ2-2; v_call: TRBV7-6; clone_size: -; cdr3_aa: CASSPGQVNTGELFF
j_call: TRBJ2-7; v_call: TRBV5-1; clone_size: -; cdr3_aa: CASSLAGNEQYF